This T cell receptor beta chain was recorded in a study of blood T cells in healthy people across ages. The CDR3 has 13 residues. Germline CDR1 SQVTM, CDR2 ANQGSEA. V lost 3 bases to trimming and J lost 1 base, with 7 bases between them. A sample-barcoded 5' primer and a J-beta primer mix were used in a second PCR of roughly 7 to 11 cycles. TCRdb used MiXCR to reprocess the 5' RACE reads, holding one entry per CDR3 protein. Counted here are around 800,000 distinct CDR3 sequences, about half occurring once; the ten biggest clones make up 15% to 20%. The sequence derives from an elderly man in good health. Material: blood. V and J are TRBV29-1 and TRBJ2-1; TRBD2 might be the D (6 bases). The CDR3 DNA reads TGCAGCGTTGACAGCGGGTCCTACAATGAGCAGTTCTTC. It is translated as CSVDSGSYNEQFF.